Listed here are 20 T cell receptor beta chains from one sample, sequenced in a study of read filtering for tumor transcriptome and immune sequencing. Molecular barcoded adaptors covering alpha/delta and beta/gamma chains were used on 400 to 450 ng RNA. A single record per CDR3 protein comes from TCRdb applying MiXCR to the reads. The repertoire holds more than 45,000 distinct CDR3 sequences, with more than 9% as singletons. Sequences were obtained from a population of CD138-negative cells sorted from bone marrow. These receptors were collected from a donor at least 40 years old with multiple myeloma.

This clonotype was seen ten or more times. The chain carries TRBV19 and TRBJ1-5, with D possibly matching TRBD1 (5 bases). Trimming left V 4 bases short and J 2 bases short, with 12 bases between. This CDR3 comprises 15 residues. CDR1 and CDR2 (germline): LNHDA, SQIVND (reference sequence). The CDR3: CASSNGGRRNQPQHF. The CDR3 DNA reads as TGTGCCAGTAGTAATGGGGGGAGGCGCAATCAGCCCCAGCATTTT.

This clonotype was seen repeatedly, ten times or more. This chain joins TRBV2 and TRBJ1-2; D may be TRBD1 (5 bases). Deletions cut 2 bases from V and 3 bases from J, with 7 bases between. Germline values: CDR1 SNHLY, CDR2 FYNNEI. The CDR3 extends over 13 amino acids. CDR3 sequence (DNA): TGTGCCAGCAGTGAACAGGGCGACTATGGCTACACCTTC. It is translated as CASSEQGDYGYTF.

A note on this clonotype: A much larger clone differs by one base, so this may be a read error. The rearrangement uses TRBV2 and TRBJ2-2; TRBD2 is a possible D gene (5 bases). This CDR3 contains 11 residues. Germline V CDR1 and CDR2: SNHLY, FYNNEI. DNA for the CDR3: TGTGCCAGCAGGTGGAACGGGGAGCCGTTTTTT. It is translated as CASRWNGEPFF.

This clonotype was picked up many times. A read error may explain this, as a much larger clone is one base away. V and J are TRBV29-1 and TRBJ1-5; tentative D call: TRBD1 (6 bases). The length of the CDR3 is 13 residues. V was pared by 8 bases and J by 6 bases, with 17 bases between. Per the germline V gene, CDR1 is SQVTM and CDR2 is ANQGSEA. This CDR3 is CSTRRGEGQPQHF. The DNA for the CDR3 is TGCAGCACCCGCAGGGGCGAGGGTCAGCCCCAGCATTTT.

This clonotype was observed many times. This chain uses TRBV29-1 with TRBJ2-5; 9 nucleotides agree with TRBD2. The V and J ends lost 6 bases and 4 bases, in that order; junction bases with no gene match: 12. CDR3 length: 15 amino acids. CDR1 and CDR2 from the germline V gene are SQVTM and ANQGSEA. In nucleotides, the CDR3 is TGCAGCGTGATCCCGGGTAGCGGGGGCAGAGAGACCCAGTACTTC. Its protein is CSVIPGSGGRETQYF.

This clonotype showed up many times. This chain connects TRBV20-1 to TRBJ1-2; no reliable D call. V dropped 3 bases and J dropped 1 base, with 21 bases sitting between them. Germline V gene sequence: CDR1 DFQATT, CDR2 SNEGSKA (reference sequence). The CDR3 sequence is 17 residues long. CDR3 in DNA: TGCAGTGCTAGTAGCTTGGCAGGCGGCAACTTTAACTATGGCTACACCTTC. Amino acids: CSASSLAGGNFNYGYTF.

Many counts were recorded for this clonotype. The V call is TRBV7-3, the J call TRBJ2-5; the D gene is possibly TRBD2 (6 bases). Trimming removed 1 base from V and 1 base from J, with 10 bases in between. The CDR3 spans 15 residues. From germline, CDR1 is SGHTA and CDR2 FQGTGA. CDR3 nucleotides: TGTGCCAGCAGCTTAATCGGGGGTACCCAAGAGACCCAGTACTTC. It yields the protein CASSLIGGTQETQYF.

This clonotype was recorded at least ten times. The rearrangement links TRBV7-8 to TRBJ1-5; no definite D call. The CDR3 extends over 15 amino acids. The germline V gene has CDR1 SGHVS and CDR2 FQNEAQ. Trimming took 1 base from V and 1 from J, leaving 8 bases between them. CDR3 bases: TGTGCCAGCAGCTTAGGAGGCTCGAGCAATCAGCCCCAGCATTTT. It encodes CASSLGGSSNQPQHF.

This clonotype appeared many times. This chain links TRBV5-4 with TRBJ2-7; D is unresolved. V lost 1 base, J lost 5 bases, and 13 bases lay in between. CDR1 is SGHNT, CDR2 YYREEE, per germline (reference sequence). The CDR3 is 14 residues long. The CDR3 here is CASSLSSWSDEQYF. CDR3 DNA sequence: TGTGCCAGCAGCTTGTCGAGCTGGTCTGACGAGCAGTACTTC.

This clonotype showed up many times. The V gene is TRBV7-9, the J gene TRBJ1-5; D not resolved. Germline CDR1 is SEHNR and CDR2 is FQNEAQ (reference sequence). Trimming pared 1 base from V and 8 bases from J, leaving 9 bases between. This CDR3 has 13 amino acids. This CDR3 reads CASSLGFKEPQHF. CDR3 DNA sequence: TGTGCCAGCAGCTTAGGTTTCAAGGAGCCCCAGCATTTT.

The V gene is TRBV5-6, the J gene TRBJ1-1; D is ambiguous. Trimming removed 0 bases from V and 1 base from J, with 13 bases in between. CDR3 length: 16 residues. The germline V gene has CDR1 SGHDT and CDR2 YYEEEE. CDR3 DNA sequence: TGTGCCAGCAGCTTGGTGATTGGCGGCCCGAACACTGAAGCTTTCTTT. Protein sequence: CASSLVIGGPNTEAFF.

This clonotype came up many times. The chain carries TRBV7-2 and TRBJ2-3; 7 bases are a match to TRBD1. The CDR3 has 12 amino acids. The ends lost 5 bases at V and 7 bases at J; junction bases unmatched: 3. Germline lookup yields CDR1 SGHTA and CDR2 FQGNSA. The CDR3 DNA reads TGTGCCAGCAGCCTGGGACAGAATACGCAGTATTTT. It codes for CASSLGQNTQYF.

About this clonotype itself: Given a much more abundant clone one base away, this may be a read error. The chain joins TRBV6-1 to TRBJ2-4, with D perhaps matching TRBD2 (5 bases). This CDR3 contains 13 residues. Germline V gives CDR1 MNHNS, CDR2 SASEGT. The CDR3 is CASCEDRRGIQYF. Written as DNA, the CDR3 is TGTGCCAGCTGTGAAGATAGACGGGGCATTCAGTACTTC.

This clonotype came up many times. J is TRBJ2-1 and V is TRBV5-3, with 11 bases that match TRBD2. TRBV5-3 falls under the ORF class, with uncertain function. The CDR3 consists of 17 residues. With 4 bases clipped from V and 5 bases from J, the junction kept 11 bases outside the gene matches. This CDR3 is CARSQGTSGPGDNEQFF. The CDR3 DNA reads TGTGCCAGAAGCCAAGGGACTAGCGGACCGGGGGACAATGAGCAGTTCTTC.

This clonotype has only one observation. A much larger clone is a single base away; this may be a read error. The CDR3 sequence is CASSWTGSNQPQHF. The CDR3 DNA is TGTGCCAGCAGCTGGACGGGTAGCAATCAGCCCCAGCATTTT. The chain couples TRBV11-2 to TRBJ1-5; D call uncertain. Trimming shortened V by 4 bases and J by 0 bases, and 7 bases separated the two germline ends. This CDR3 has 14 amino acids. CDR1 SGHAT and CDR2 FQNNGV come from the germline V gene. Full variable domain (missing parts from reference TRBV11-2 and TRBJ1-5): EAGVAQSPRYKIIEKRQSVAFWCNPISGHATLYWYQQILGQGPKLLIQFQNNGVVDDSQLPKDRFSAERLKGVDSTLKIQPAKLEDSAVYLCASSWTGSNQPQHFGDGTRLSIL.

Ten or more counts support this clonotype. A much bigger clone sits one base away, suggesting this may be a read error. The chain is built from TRBV20-1 and TRBJ2-1, with D perhaps matching TRBD1 or TRBD2 (7 bases each). Germline CDR1 DFQATT, CDR2 SNEGSKA (reference sequence). There are 16 residues in the CDR3. CDR3 nucleotide sequence: TGCAGTGCTAGAGGGACGACAGGGAGGGCAAACAATGGGCAGTTCTTC. It specifies CSARGTTGRANNGQFF.

This clonotype counts as medium-sized. The chain has TRBV11-1 and TRBJ2-1, with 9 bases aligning to TRBD1. V shed 5 bases and J 2 bases; nucleotides not matched to a gene: 4. The CDR3 spans 15 residues. Per the germline V gene, CDR1 is SGHAT and CDR2 is FQDESV (reference sequence). CDR3 sequence reads: CASSPGQGTYNEQFF. The CDR3, as DNA: TGTGCCAGCAGCCCCGGACAGGGGACCTACAATGAGCAGTTCTTC.

In its sample, this clonotype was seen many times. This chain joins TRBV7-3 and TRBJ2-5; no clear D. This CDR3 has 16 residues. Trimming left V 0 bases short and J 5 bases short, with 16 bases between. Germline CDR1 reads SGHTA; CDR2 reads FQGTGA. CDR3 in DNA: TGTGCCAGCAGCTTAACAGGCCCCTACCCGACCGAGACCCAGTACTTC. Its protein product is CASSLTGPYPTETQYF.

This clonotype has at least ten counts. The gene calls are TRBV3-1 and TRBJ2-3, with a weak D call TRBD1 (5 bases). This CDR3 is 15 amino acids long. V lost 1 base to trimming and J lost 3 bases, with 11 bases between them. Germline loops: CDR1 LGHDT, CDR2 YNNKEL (reference sequence). The CDR3 DNA is TGTGCCAGCAGCCAAGTAGGGGTTGTGACAGATACGCAGTATTTT. Its protein product is CASSQVGVVTDTQYF.

By frequency in the sample, this clonotype is medium-sized. This rearrangement joins TRBV30 to TRBJ2-1, with 8 bases matching TRBD2. This CDR3 has 14 amino acids. V gave up 0 bases and J gave up 7 bases; unmatched junction bases: 5. Germline-derived CDR1 and CDR2 are GTSNPN and SVGIG (reference sequence). The CDR3, as DNA: TGTGCCTGGAGTGTAAGCGGGGGACCTAATGAGCAGTTCTTC. Protein: CAWSVSGGPNEQFF.